This T cell receptor beta chain was recorded in a study of graft-versus-host responses after intestinal transplantation. Whole-study context: Every recipient underwent anti-thymocyte globulin induction, then tacrolimus and steroids for roughly 3 years.

For this clone: The antigen remains unidentified.

Points from the study as a whole: Researchers found peak circulating GvH clone levels linked to early post-transplant HvG declines. Graft-donor T cell macrochimerism coincided with high graft-versus-host to host-versus-graft clonal ratios in allografts.

The repertoire was sequenced with immunoSEQ multiplex PCR; TCRdb's copy has only in-frame clones and lacks some. The table includes about 71,000 clones, about nine tenths detected once. This sequence originates from a human donor who received an intestinal transplant. Sequenced here: unstimulated CD8+ T cells sorted from spleen or lymph node cells, sampled before intestinal transplant.

CDR3: CASSDPRQGSYQPQHF. The CDR3 region has the DNA TGTGCCAGCAGTGACCCCCGGCAGGGAAGTTATCAGCCCCAGCATTTT. V gene TRBV6-1 combines with J gene TRBJ1-5, with a weak D call TRBD1 (5 bases). The CDR3 spans 16 residues. Trimming stripped 3 bases from V and 5 bases from J, with 17 bases between. CDR1 and CDR2 from the germline V gene are MNHNS and SASEGT.